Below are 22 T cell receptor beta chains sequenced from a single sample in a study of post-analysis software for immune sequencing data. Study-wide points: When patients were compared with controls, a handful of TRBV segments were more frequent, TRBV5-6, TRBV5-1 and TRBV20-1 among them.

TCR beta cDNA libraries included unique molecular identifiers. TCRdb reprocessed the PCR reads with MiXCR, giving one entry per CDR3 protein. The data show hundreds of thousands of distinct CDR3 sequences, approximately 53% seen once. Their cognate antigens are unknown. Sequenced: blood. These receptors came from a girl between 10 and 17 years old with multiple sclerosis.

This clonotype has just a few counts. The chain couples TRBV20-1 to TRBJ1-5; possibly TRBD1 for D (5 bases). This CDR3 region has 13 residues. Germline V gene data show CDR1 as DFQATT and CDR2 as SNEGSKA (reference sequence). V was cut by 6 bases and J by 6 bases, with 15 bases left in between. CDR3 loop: CSARRGFGQPQHF. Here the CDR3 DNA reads TGCAGTGCCAGACGGGGCTTTGGTCAGCCCCAGCATTTT.

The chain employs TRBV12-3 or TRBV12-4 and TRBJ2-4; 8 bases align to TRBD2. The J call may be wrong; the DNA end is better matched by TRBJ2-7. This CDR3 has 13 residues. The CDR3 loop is CASSLFSGAEQYF. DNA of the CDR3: TGTGCCAGCAGTTTATTTAGCGGGGCCGAGCAGTACTTC.

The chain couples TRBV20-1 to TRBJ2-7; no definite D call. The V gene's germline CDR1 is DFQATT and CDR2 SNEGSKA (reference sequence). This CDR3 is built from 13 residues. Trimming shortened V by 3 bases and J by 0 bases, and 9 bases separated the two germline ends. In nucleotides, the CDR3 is TGCAGTGCTAGGGGTACTTACTCCTACGAGCAGTACTTC. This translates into CSARGTYSYEQYF.

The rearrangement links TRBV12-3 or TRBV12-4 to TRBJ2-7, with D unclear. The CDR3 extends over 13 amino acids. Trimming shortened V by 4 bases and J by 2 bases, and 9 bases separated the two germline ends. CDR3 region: CASSYRAPYEQYF. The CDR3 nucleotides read TGTGCCAGCAGTTACCGGGCCCCCTACGAGCAGTACTTC.

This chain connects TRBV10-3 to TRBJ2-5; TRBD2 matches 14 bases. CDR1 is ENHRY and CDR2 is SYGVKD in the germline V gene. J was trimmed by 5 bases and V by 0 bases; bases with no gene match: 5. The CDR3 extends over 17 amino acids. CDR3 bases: TGTGCCATCAGTGAGTCAAGGACTAGCGGGGGGATGGAGACCCAGTACTTC. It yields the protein CAISESRTSGGMETQYF.

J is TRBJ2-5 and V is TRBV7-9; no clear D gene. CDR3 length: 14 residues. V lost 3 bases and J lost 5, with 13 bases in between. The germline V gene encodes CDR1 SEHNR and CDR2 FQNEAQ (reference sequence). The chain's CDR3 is CASSLSPASETQYF. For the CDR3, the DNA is TGTGCCAGCAGCTTGAGTCCAGCTTCGGAGACCCAGTACTTC.

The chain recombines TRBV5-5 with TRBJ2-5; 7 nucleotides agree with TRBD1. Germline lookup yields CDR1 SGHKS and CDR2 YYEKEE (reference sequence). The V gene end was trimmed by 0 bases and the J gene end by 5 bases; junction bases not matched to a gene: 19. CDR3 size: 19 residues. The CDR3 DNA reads TGTGCCAGCAGCTTGGTGATCGCCCCCCGACAGGGAGATCGGGAGACCCAGTACTTC. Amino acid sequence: CASSLVIAPRQGDRETQYF.

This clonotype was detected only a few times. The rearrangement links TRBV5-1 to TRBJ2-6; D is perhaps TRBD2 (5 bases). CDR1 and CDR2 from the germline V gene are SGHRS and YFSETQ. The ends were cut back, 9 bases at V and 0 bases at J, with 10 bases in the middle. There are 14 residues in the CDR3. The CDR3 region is CATTTTSGANVLTF. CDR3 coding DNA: TGCGCCACCACGACTACCTCTGGGGCCAACGTCCTGACTTTC.

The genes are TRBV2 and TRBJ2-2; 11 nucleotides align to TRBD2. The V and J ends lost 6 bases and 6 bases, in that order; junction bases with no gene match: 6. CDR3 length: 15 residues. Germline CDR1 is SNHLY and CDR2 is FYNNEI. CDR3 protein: CASRVAGGPAGELFF. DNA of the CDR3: TGTGCCAGCAGGGTAGCGGGAGGGCCGGCCGGGGAGCTGTTTTTT.

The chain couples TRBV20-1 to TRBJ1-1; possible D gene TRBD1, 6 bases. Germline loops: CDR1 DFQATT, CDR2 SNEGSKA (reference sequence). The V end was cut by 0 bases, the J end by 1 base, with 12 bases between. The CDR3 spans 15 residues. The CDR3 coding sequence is TGCAGTGCTAGAGACCCAGGGGCTCCGAACACTGAAGCTTTCTTT. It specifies CSARDPGAPNTEAFF.

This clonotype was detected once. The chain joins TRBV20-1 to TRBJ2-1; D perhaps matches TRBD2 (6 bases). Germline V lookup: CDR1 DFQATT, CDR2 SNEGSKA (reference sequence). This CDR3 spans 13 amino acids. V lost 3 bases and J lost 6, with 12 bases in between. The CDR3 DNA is TGCAGTGCTAGCTCCGGGACTTTCAATGAGCAGTTCTTC. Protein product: CSASSGTFNEQFF.

CDR3 region: CASSTRPSGGAGETQYF. The CDR3 region has the DNA TGCGCCAGCAGCACCCGGCCTAGCGGGGGGGCCGGTGAGACCCAGTACTTC. V and J are TRBV5-1 and TRBJ2-5; 12 positions match TRBD2. Trimming at V came to 4 bases and at J to 5 bases, leaving 12 bases not matched to a gene. The CDR3 loop spans 17 amino acids. Germline loops: CDR1 SGHRS, CDR2 YFSETQ.

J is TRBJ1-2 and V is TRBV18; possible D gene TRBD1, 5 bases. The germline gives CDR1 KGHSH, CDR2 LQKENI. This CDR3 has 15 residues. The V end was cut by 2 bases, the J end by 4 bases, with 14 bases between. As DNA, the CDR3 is TGTGCCAGCTCACCAACGCAGGGAGGAGGCTATGGCTACACCTTC. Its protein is CASSPTQGGGYGYTF.

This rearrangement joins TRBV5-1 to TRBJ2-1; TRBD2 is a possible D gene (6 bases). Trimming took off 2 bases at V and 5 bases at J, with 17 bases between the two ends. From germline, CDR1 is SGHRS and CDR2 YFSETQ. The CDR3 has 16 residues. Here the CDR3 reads CASSFPRHRRDNEQFF. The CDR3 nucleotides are TGCGCCAGCAGCTTCCCCAGACACAGGAGGGACAATGAGCAGTTCTTC.

The CDR3 reads CASSQGWWTAEKLFF. CDR3 DNA: TGTGCCAGCAGCCAAGGATGGTGGACAGCCGAAAAACTGTTTTTT. The rearrangement links TRBV3-1 to TRBJ1-4; D perhaps matches TRBD1 (6 bases). The germline V and J ends were trimmed by 1 base and 8 bases, with 14 bases remaining between them. The germline CDR1 and CDR2 sequences are LGHDT and YNNKEL (reference sequence). The CDR3 runs 15 residues.

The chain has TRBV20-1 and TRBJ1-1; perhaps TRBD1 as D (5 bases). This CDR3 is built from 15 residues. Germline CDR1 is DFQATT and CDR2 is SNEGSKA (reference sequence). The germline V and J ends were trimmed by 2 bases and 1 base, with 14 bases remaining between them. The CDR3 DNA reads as TGCAGTGCTAGATTACCCGGGACGGGGAACACTGAAGCTTTCTTT. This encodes CSARLPGTGNTEAFF.

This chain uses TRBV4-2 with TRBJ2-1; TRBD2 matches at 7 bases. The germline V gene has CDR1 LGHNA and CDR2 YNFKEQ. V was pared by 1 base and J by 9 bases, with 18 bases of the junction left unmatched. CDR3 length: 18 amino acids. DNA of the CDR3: TGTGCCAGCAGCCAAGTAAAAACCGGCCCTAGCGGACTGGGTGAGCAGTTCTTC. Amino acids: CASSQVKTGPSGLGEQFF.

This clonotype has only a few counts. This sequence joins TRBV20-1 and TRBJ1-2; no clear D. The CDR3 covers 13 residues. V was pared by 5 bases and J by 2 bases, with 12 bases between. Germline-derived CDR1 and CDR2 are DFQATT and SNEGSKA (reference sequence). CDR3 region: CSAAAAANYGYTF. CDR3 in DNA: TGCAGTGCTGCTGCGGCTGCAAACTATGGCTACACCTTC.

In nucleotides, the CDR3 is TGCAGTGCACCCACTAGCGGGGTCGATGAGCAGTTCTTC. Translated, it gives CSAPTSGVDEQFF. This chain joins TRBV20-1 and TRBJ2-1, with 10 bases aligning to TRBD2. CDR3 size: 13 residues. Losses at the gene ends were 6 bases for V and 8 bases for J; bases not matched to a gene: 7. The germline gives CDR1 DFQATT, CDR2 SNEGSKA (reference sequence).

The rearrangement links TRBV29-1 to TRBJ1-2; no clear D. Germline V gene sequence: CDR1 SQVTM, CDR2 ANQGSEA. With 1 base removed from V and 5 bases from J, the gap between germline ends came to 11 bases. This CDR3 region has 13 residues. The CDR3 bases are TGCAGCGTTGAAGGGCCCACGCCTTATGGCTACACCTTC. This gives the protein CSVEGPTPYGYTF.

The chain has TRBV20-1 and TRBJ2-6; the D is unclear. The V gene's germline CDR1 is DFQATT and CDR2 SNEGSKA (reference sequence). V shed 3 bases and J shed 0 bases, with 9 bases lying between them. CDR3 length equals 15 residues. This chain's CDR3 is CSARSQNSGANVLTF. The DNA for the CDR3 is TGCAGTGCTAGGTCTCAGAACTCTGGGGCCAACGTCCTGACTTTC.

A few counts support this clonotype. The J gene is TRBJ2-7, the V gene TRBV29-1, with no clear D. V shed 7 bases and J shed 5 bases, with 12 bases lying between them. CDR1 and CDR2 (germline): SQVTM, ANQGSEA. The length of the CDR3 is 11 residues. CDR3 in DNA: TGCAGCGGCATTGTGGGCCACGAGCAGTACTTC. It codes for CSGIVGHEQYF.